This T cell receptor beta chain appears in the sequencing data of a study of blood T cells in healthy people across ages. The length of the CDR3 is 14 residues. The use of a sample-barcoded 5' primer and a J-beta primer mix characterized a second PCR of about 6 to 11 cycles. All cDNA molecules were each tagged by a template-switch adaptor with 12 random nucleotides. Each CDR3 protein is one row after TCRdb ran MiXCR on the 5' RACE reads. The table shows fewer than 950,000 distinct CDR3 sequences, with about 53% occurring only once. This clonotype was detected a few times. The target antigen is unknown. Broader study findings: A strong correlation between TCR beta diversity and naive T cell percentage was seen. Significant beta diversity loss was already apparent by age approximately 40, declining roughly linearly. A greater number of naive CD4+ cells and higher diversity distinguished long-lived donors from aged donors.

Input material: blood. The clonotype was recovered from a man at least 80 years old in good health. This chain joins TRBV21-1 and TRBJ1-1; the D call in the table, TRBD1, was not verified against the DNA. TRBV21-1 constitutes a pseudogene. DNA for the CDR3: TGTGCCAGCAGCAAAGAGGGGGGCCACACTGAAGCTTTCTTT. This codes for CASSKEGGHTEAFF.